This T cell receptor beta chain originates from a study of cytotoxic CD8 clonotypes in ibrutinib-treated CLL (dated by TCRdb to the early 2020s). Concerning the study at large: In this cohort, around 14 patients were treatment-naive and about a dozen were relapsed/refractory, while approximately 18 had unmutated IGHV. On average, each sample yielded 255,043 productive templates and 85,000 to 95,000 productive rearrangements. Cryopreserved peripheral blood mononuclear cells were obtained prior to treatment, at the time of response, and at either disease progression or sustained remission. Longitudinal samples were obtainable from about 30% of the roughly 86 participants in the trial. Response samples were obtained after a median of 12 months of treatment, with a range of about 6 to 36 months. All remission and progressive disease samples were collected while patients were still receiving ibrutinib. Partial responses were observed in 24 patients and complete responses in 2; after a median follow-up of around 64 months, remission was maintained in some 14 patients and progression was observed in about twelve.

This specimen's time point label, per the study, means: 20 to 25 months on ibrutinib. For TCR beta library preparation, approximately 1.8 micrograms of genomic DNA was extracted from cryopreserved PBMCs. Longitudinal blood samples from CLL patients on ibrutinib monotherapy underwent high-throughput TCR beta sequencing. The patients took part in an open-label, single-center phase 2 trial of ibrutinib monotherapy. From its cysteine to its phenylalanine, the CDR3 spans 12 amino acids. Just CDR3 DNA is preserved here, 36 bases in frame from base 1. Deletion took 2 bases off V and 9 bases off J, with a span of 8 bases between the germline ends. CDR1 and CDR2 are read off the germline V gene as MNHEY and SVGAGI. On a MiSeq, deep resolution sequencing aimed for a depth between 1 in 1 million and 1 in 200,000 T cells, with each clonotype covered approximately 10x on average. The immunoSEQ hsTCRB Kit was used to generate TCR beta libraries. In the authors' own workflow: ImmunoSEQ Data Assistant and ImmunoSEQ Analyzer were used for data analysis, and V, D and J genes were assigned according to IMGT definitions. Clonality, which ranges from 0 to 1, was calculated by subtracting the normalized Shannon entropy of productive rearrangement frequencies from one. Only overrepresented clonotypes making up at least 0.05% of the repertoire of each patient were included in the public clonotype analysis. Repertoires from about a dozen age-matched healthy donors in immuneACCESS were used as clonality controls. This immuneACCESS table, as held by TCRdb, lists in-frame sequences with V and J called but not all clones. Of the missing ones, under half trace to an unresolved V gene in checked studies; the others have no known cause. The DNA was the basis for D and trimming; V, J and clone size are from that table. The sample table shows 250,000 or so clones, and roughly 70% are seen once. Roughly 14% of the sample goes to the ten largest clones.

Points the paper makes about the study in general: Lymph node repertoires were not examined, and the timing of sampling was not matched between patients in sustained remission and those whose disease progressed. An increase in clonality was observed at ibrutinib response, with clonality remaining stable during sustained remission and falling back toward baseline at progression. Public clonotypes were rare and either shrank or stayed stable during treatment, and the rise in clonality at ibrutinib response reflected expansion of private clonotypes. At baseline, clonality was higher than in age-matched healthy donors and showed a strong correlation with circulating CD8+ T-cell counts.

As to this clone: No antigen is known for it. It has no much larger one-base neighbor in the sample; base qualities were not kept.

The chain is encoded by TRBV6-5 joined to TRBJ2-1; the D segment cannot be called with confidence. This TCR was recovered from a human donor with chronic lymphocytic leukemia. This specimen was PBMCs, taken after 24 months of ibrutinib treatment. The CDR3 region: CASSYLDGEQFF. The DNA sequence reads TGTGCCAGCAGTTACCTCGATGGTGAGCAGTTCTTC.